This TCR beta chain stems from a study of blood T cell repertoires in COVID-19 (TCRdb year 2020). With regard to the full study: Samples covering the acute and convalescent phases of COVID-19 were provided by collaborators in the United States, Italy and Spain. The material from the prospective study consisted of cDNA or gDNA derived from T cells, B-cell-depleted T cells, or PBMCs. Subjects who had been exposed to COVID-19, were actively infected with it, or had recovered from it provided the deeply sampled blood TCRbeta repertoires that made up the dataset. The repertoires were released in a freely available public database intended as a resource for research on the immune response to SARS-CoV-2. The samples were drawn from the first 160 participants of the ongoing ImmuneRACE study and from 1,254 subjects provided by 6 global collaborators. A de-identified subject ID, COVID-19 status, age in years and sex were almost always included in the sample metadata. Where available, HLA class I and class II types were taken from metadata supplied by the sample provider and were not determined by assay-based typing.

Each collaborating institution followed its own protocols to collect whole blood in K2EDTA tubes. For TCRbeta analysis, collaborators shipped samples as frozen whole blood, isolated PBMCs, or DNA extracted from either of those sample types. TCRbeta CDR3 regions were amplified from genomic DNA by means of the immunoSEQ Assay, a bias-controlled multiplex PCR. In the authors' own workflow: The number of nucleated cells in each sample was estimated by amplification of reference gene primers within the assay. To quantify the absolute abundance of each unique TCRbeta CDR3 rearrangement, sequence reads were collapsed and filtered. For each sample, productive Simpson clonality was calculated as the square root of Simpson's diversity index over productive rearrangements. TCRdb retrieved this table from immuneACCESS and kept in-frame rearrangements only. Not all clones are present; in checked studies, unresolved V genes account for under half, and no reason is known for the remainder. The V and J calls and clone size were taken over from that table, and D and trimming were inferred from the DNA. The sample table lists about 170,000 clones, roughly 80% of them with a count of one. Under 2.5% of the sample comes from the top ten.

Overall study results and their limits: Clinical and demographic metadata were provided uncurated, with the amount varying by source and participant.

A note on this clone: Its cognate antigen has yet to be identified. No base quality values were provided; no much bigger clone lies one nucleotide off.

The sequence derives from an elderly woman with acute or convalescent COVID-19. The specimen was peripheral blood.

CDR3 sequence: CASSPRESPPDTQYF. DNA sequence: TGTGCCAGCTCACCACGGGAGAGTCCCCCAGATACGCAGTATTTT. In this chain, TRBV18 is recombined with TRBJ2-3; TRBD2 might be the D gene, on 5 matching bases. The CDR3 contains 15 residues, cysteine and phenylalanine counted. Of the read, only the CDR3 DNA is kept; its 45 bases are in frame from base 1. CDR1 and CDR2 were assigned from the germline V gene as KGHSH and LQKENI. V is clipped by 1 base and J by 4 bases, and the sequence between their germline boundaries is 12 bases long.